The clone carrying this T cell receptor beta chain was counted a few times. As yet, its antigen is unknown. The record originates from a study of cytomegalovirus exposure and HLA in healthy donors. Whole-study findings and limits: As was reported, the classifier diagnosed cytomegalovirus status with high specificity and sensitivity.

With 0 bases removed from V and 7 bases from J, the gap between germline ends came to 15 bases. Germline assignment: CDR1 MGHRA and CDR2 YSYEKL. The CDR3 contains 15 residues. The donors were members of the roughly 120-subject validation cohort (separate from the 666-subject first cohort). Produced via immunoSEQ multiplex PCR; TCRdb's table is partial and in-frame only. The sample shows 150,000 to 180,000 clones, just over 85% of them seen only once. This receptor was identified in a human donor in good health. This chain connects TRBV4-1 to TRBJ1-2; D uncertain. Sequencing used PBMCs. CDR3: CASSQDRTRPGGYTF. The CDR3 nucleotides read TGCGCCAGCAGCCAAGATCGTACCAGGCCAGGTGGCTACACCTTC.